A single sample gave rise to the 9 T cell receptor beta chains below, sequenced in a study of early T cells in non-severe SARS-CoV-2 infection. TCRdb passed the 5' RACE reads through MiXCR, listing each CDR3 protein once. Among 55,000 to 70,000 distinct CDR3 sequences listed, around 6% were seen once. Material for sequencing was whole blood. Receptor source: an adult who was a healthcare worker with PCR-confirmed SARS-CoV-2 infection or an uninfected control (not recorded which).

This clonotype came up a few times. The rearrangement joins TRBV11-2 to TRBJ2-5; tentative D call: TRBD2 (6 bases). V dropped 2 bases and J dropped 2 bases, with 18 bases sitting between them. CDR1 and CDR2 from the germline V gene are SGHAT and FQNNGV. CDR3 size: 17 residues. The CDR3, as DNA: TGTGCCAGCAGCTTAACCCGGGGCGCGGGGAGACAAGAGACCCAGTACTTC. Its protein product is CASSLTRGAGRQETQYF.

The rearrangement uses TRBV30 and TRBJ1-2; no clear D gene. Germline CDR1 reads GTSNPN; CDR2 reads SVGIG (reference sequence). V was clipped by 3 bases and J by 4 bases, with 21 bases between them. The CDR3 covers 16 residues. The CDR3 is CAWSIPDQIFTYGYTF. DNA for the CDR3: TGTGCCTGGAGCATTCCCGACCAAATATTCACCTATGGCTACACCTTC. Based on the CDR3 plus reference TRBV30 and TRBJ1-2, the full variable domain is SQTIHQWPATLVQPVGSPLSLECTVEGTSNPNLYWYRQAAGRGLQLLFYSVGIGQISSEVPQNLSASRPQDRQFILSSKKLLLSDSGFYLCAWSIPDQIFTYGYTFGSGTRLTVV.

This clonotype has only a few counts. This chain links TRBV5-6 with TRBJ2-7; D is unresolved. The length of the CDR3 is 14 residues. CDR1 is SGHDT, CDR2 YYEEEE, per germline. Trimming removed 5 bases from V and 4 bases from J, with 16 bases in between. Here the CDR3 DNA reads TGTGCCAGCAGTTATCGGACGGATTTATACGAGCAGTACTTC. Translation: CASSYRTDLYEQYF.

This clonotype was detected many times. DNA of the CDR3: TGTGCCAGCTCACCCGGGGTACCCCCCTACGAGCAGTACTTC. Protein product: CASSPGVPPYEQYF. The chain joins TRBV18 to TRBJ2-7; the D gene is possibly TRBD2 (5 bases). Trimming stripped 3 bases from V and 2 bases from J, with 11 bases between. The CDR3 has 14 residues. From germline, CDR1 is KGHSH and CDR2 LQKENI.

In this sample, this clonotype turned up many times. J is TRBJ2-7 and V is TRBV12-3 or TRBV12-4, with D perhaps being TRBD1 or TRBD2 (5 bases each). There are 16 residues in the CDR3. Trimming took off 4 bases at V and 3 bases at J, with 19 bases between the two ends. CDR3 sequence (DNA): TGTGCCAGCAGTTCAACCTCCGGGACGGGCTTCTACGAGCAGTACTTC. It is translated as CASSSTSGTGFYEQYF.

This clonotype was seen repeatedly, ten times or more. This chain uses TRBV13 with TRBJ2-7, with 10 bases lining up with TRBD1. Trimming removed 5 bases from V and 3 bases from J; junction bases left unmatched: 13. The CDR3 is 17 residues long. Germline values: CDR1 PRHDT, CDR2 FYEKMQ (reference sequence). The CDR3 DNA reads as TGTGCCAGCAGCCTGGGACAGGGGCCGCTTGTTTTCTACGAGCAGTACTTC. Its translation is CASSLGQGPLVFYEQYF.

A few counts support this clonotype. V and J are TRBV7-2 and TRBJ2-7; D possibly matches TRBD1 or TRBD2 (5 bases each). Germline values: CDR1 SGHTA, CDR2 FQGNSA. The CDR3 has 14 amino acids. With 5 bases removed from V and 3 bases from J, the gap between germline ends came to 14 bases. The CDR3 sequence: CASSPQRGSYEQYF. DNA of the CDR3: TGTGCCAGCAGCCCCCAGAGGGGAAGCTACGAGCAGTACTTC.

This clonotype was seen many times. The gene calls are TRBV11-1 and TRBJ1-2; 9 nucleotides line up with TRBD1. J gave up 5 bases and V 4 bases, and 11 bases lay outside the gene matches. Germline CDR1 SGHAT, CDR2 FQDESV (reference sequence). The CDR3 contains 16 residues. Here the CDR3 reads CASSSDPGQGNYGYTF. The CDR3 DNA sequence: TGTGCCAGCAGCTCAGATCCGGGACAGGGCAATTATGGCTACACCTTC.

This clonotype was observed many times. V is TRBV4-1 and J is TRBJ2-7; 7 nucleotides agree with TRBD2. The junction had 9 bases not matched to a gene; V was cut back by 2 bases and J by 2 bases. The CDR3 totals 16 residues. Germline V CDR1 and CDR2: MGHRA, YSYEKL. The CDR3 sequence: CASSQHTVGGTYEQYF. CDR3 nucleotides: TGCGCCAGCAGCCAACATACGGTCGGGGGGACCTACGAGCAGTACTTC.